The clone carrying this T cell receptor (beta chain) was seen repeatedly, ten times or more. Its antigen is still unknown. Quantitative 5'-RACE with molecular barcodes generated TCR beta libraries. TCRdb passed the 5' RACE reads through MiXCR, listing each CDR3 protein once. This table holds roughly 120,000 distinct CDR3 sequences, 6.5% to 9% found once. Germline loops: CDR1 SEHNR, CDR2 FQNEAQ (reference sequence). Trimming pared 1 base from V and 3 bases from J, leaving 9 bases between. This CDR3 has 15 residues. The sample comes from a study of CD8 T cells in ankylosing spondylitis. Study-wide results and caveats: Blood from ankylosing spondylitis patients appeared to carry a characteristic roughly 8-variant TCR beta motif.

V gene TRBV7-9 combines with J gene TRBJ1-4; D perhaps matches TRBD1 (5 bases). This TCR was recovered from a male donor with ankylosing spondylitis or in good health (not recorded which). Sequencing used blood, either unsorted or a sorted T cell fraction (not recorded which). CDR3 protein: CASSLGGIANEKLFF. The CDR3 coding sequence is TGTGCCAGCAGCTTAGGGGGGATTGCTAATGAAAAACTGTTTTTT.